A single sample is the source of the 28 T cell receptor beta chains below, sequenced in a study of metastatic and nonmetastatic thyroid tumors. TCRdb re-analyzed the PCR reads through MiXCR. The data show 2,000 to 2,500 clones, 40% to 50% seen once. Nobody among the patients had been given any treatment before thyroid surgery. Source material: adjacent normal tissue. The source is a female donor with papillary thyroid cancer or a benign thyroid nodule (not recorded which). Some clones in this sample may be carry-over from other donors' samples.

This clone has just one count. V gene TRBV7-6 combines with J gene TRBJ1-6; D is ambiguous. Germline V lookup: CDR1 SGHVS, CDR2 FNYEAQ. The CDR3 runs to 13 residues. Trimming cost V 5 bases and J 6 bases, with 8 bases left between them. The CDR3: CASSLNPNSPLHF. Written as DNA, the CDR3 is TGTGCCAGCAGCCTTAACCCTAATTCACCCCTCCACTTT. The full variable domain, completed using reference TRBV7-6 and TRBJ1-6, is GAGVSQSPRYKVTKRGQDVALRCDPISGHVSLYWYRQALGQGPEFLTYFNYEAQQDKSGLPNDRFSAERPEGSISTLTIQRTEQRDSAMYRCASSLNPNSPLHFGNGTRLTVT.

This clone showed up just a few times. The V call is TRBV20-1, the J call TRBJ1-1; unclear D gene. The germline V gene has CDR1 DFQATT and CDR2 SNEGSKA (reference sequence). V lost 4 bases to trimming and J lost 3 bases, with 9 bases between them. The CDR3 spans 12 residues. In DNA form, the CDR3 reads TGCAGTGCTAAAGACGGGGACACTGAAGCTTTCTTT. Translating it yields CSAKDGDTEAFF.

The chain couples TRBV13 to TRBJ1-1; D possibly corresponds to TRBD1 (5 bases). CDR3 length: 17 residues. V lost 4 bases to trimming and J lost 1 base, with 19 bases between them. Germline V gene data show CDR1 as PRHDT and CDR2 as FYEKMQ (reference sequence). CDR3 amino acids: CASSSRSDQGGNTEAFF. The CDR3 nucleotides are TGTGCCAGCAGCTCACGATCCGATCAGGGAGGGAACACTGAAGCTTTCTTT.

In this sample, this clone turned up many times. At the DNA level, this CDR3 is encoded by other sequences in the same sample as well. The chain joins TRBV19 to TRBJ2-7, with a tentative D call TRBD1 (6 bases). Germline CDR1 and CDR2: LNHDA and SQIVND (reference sequence). V was pared by 5 bases and J by 6 bases, with 11 bases between. The CDR3 totals 12 residues. The CDR3 DNA reads as TGTGCCAGTAGTGAATCCAGGGGCGAGCAGTACTTC. It translates to CASSESRGEQYF.

In nucleotides, the CDR3 is TGTGCCAGCAGTTACAAACTTGGGACAGCCCTAAGGGCCTACGAGCAGTACTTC. Translating gives CASSYKLGTALRAYEQYF. This chain connects TRBV6-5 to TRBJ2-7, with 7 bases lining up with TRBD1. V lost 2 bases, J lost 2 bases, and 15 bases stayed unmatched. In germline, CDR1 is MNHEY, CDR2 SVGAGI. The CDR3 contains 18 residues.

This clone has just a few counts. This sequence joins TRBV2 and TRBJ1-3; 7 nucleotides agree with TRBD1. Germline CDR1 reads SNHLY; CDR2 reads FYNNEI. The J segment lost 0 bases and the V segment lost 9 bases, leaving 5 bases of the junction unmatched. The CDR3 consists of 14 residues. The CDR3 DNA reads TGTGCCAGAAATACAGGGGACTCTGGAAACACCATATATTTT. Its translation: CARNTGDSGNTIYF.

The rearrangement uses TRBV12-3 or TRBV12-4 and TRBJ1-1; 9 bases are shared with TRBD1. Unmatched junction bases numbered 4, after V lost 5 bases and J lost 0 bases. CDR3 length: 15 residues. The CDR3 region has the DNA TGTGCCAGCAGTCGCGGACAGGGGATGAACACTGAAGCTTTCTTT. Translation: CASSRGQGMNTEAFF.

A few counts support this clone. The CDR3 sequence is CSVDGKGGHSNTEAFF. For the CDR3, the DNA is TGCAGCGTTGATGGGAAGGGCGGTCACTCGAACACTGAAGCTTTCTTT. The V call is TRBV29-1, the J call TRBJ1-1; D is unresolved. The germline CDR1 and CDR2 sequences are SQVTM and ANQGSEA. The V and J ends lost 3 bases and 1 base respectively, with 18 bases between them. The CDR3 runs 16 residues.

This clone was seen more than once but under ten times. V gene TRBV18 combines with J gene TRBJ1-3; D unclear. CDR1 is KGHSH, CDR2 LQKENI, per germline. Trimming removed 6 bases from V and 4 bases from J, with 10 bases in between. The CDR3 loop spans 13 amino acids. The CDR3 nucleotides are TGTGCCAGCTCTCCGAACAGAGGAAACACCATATATTTT. Residues: CASSPNRGNTIYF.

The table lists this clone with a few counts. The chain couples TRBV5-1 to TRBJ2-7; the match to TRBD2 covers 14 bases. V dropped 4 bases and J dropped 0; count of bases not matched to a gene: 6. This CDR3 is built from 17 residues. Germline loops: CDR1 SGHRS, CDR2 YFSETQ. CDR3 coding DNA: TGCGCCAGCAGCCCCGGACTAGCGGGAGGCCTCTCCTACGAGCAGTACTTC. Translated, it gives CASSPGLAGGLSYEQYF.

J is TRBJ2-1 and V is TRBV20-1, with 8 bases lining up with TRBD1. Germline V lookup: CDR1 DFQATT, CDR2 SNEGSKA (reference sequence). The CDR3 sequence is 18 residues long. The J segment lost 0 bases and the V segment lost 5 bases, leaving 15 bases of the junction unmatched. In DNA form, the CDR3 reads TGCAGTGCTCTCGGGGTGGGCGACAGGGGCGTCTCCTACAATGAGCAGTTCTTC. This codes for CSALGVGDRGVSYNEQFF.

This chain joins TRBV4-1 and TRBJ2-7; tentative D call: TRBD1 (6 bases). The CDR3 is 13 amino acids. Trimming shortened V by 4 bases and J by 4 bases, and 11 bases separated the two germline ends. Looked up from germline, CDR1 is MGHRA and CDR2 is YSYEKL. Here the CDR3 reads CASSLGGEYEQYF. CDR3 nucleotide sequence: TGCGCCAGCAGCCTTGGGGGCGAGTACGAGCAGTACTTC.

As to this clone: An end of the junction does not agree with germline; a read error may underlie this. The V and J genes are TRBV5-1 and TRBJ1-5; no reliable D call. Germline CDR1 and CDR2: SGHRS and YFSETQ. The length of the CDR3 is 13 residues. The CDR3 sequence is CANSLEVGQPQHF. For the CDR3, the DNA is TGCGCCAACAGCTTGGAGGTCGGTCAGCCCCAGCATTTT.

The V and J genes are TRBV20-1 and TRBJ1-6; 7 bases match TRBD1. This CDR3 has 15 amino acids. The trim removed 5 bases at V and 9 bases at J, leaving 13 bases unmatched. Germline CDR1 DFQATT, CDR2 SNEGSKA (reference sequence). CDR3 sequence (DNA): TGCAGTGCTCGGGGAGGGACAGAGGTTATTTCACCCCTCCACTTT. The encoded protein is CSARGGTEVISPLHF.

The chain has TRBV4-3 and TRBJ2-7, with 10 bases matching TRBD2. V lost 1 base to trimming and J lost 3 bases; unmatched junction nucleotides: 0. Germline V lookup: CDR1 LGHNA, CDR2 YSLEER. The CDR3 extends over 14 amino acids. The CDR3 DNA is TGCGCCAGCAGCCAAGGGACTAGCGGCTACGAGCAGTACTTC. Translation gives CASSQGTSGYEQYF.

V usage is TRBV20-1 and J usage is TRBJ1-2; D uncertain. The germline V gene encodes CDR1 DFQATT and CDR2 SNEGSKA (reference sequence). The V end lost 0 bases, the J end lost 8 bases, and 16 bases lay between the germline ends. The CDR3 is 14 amino acids. CDR3 DNA: TGCAGTGCTAGAGATCAAGGCTGGGCGGGAGGCTACACCTTC. Its translation: CSARDQGWAGGYTF.

The chain couples TRBV2 to TRBJ2-3; TRBD2 matches at 9 bases. This CDR3 region has 15 residues. J was trimmed by 5 bases and V by 6 bases; bases with no gene match: 9. Germline values: CDR1 SNHLY, CDR2 FYNNEI. In DNA, the CDR3 is TGTGCCAGCAGGGACCTTAGCGGGAGAGGAGATACGCAGTATTTT. It codes for CASRDLSGRGDTQYF.

The rearrangement uses TRBV6-1 and TRBJ2-1; 11 bases map to TRBD2. CDR1 and CDR2 from the germline V gene are MNHNS and SASEGT. V gave up 6 bases and J gave up 5 bases; unmatched junction bases: 6. The CDR3 is made up of 15 amino acids. The CDR3 DNA is TGTGCCAGCAGGAGAGGACTAGCGGGTGACAATGAGCAGTTCTTC. Translation gives CASRRGLAGDNEQFF.

This chain connects TRBV2 to TRBJ2-1, with D uncertain. The ends were cut back, 1 base at V and 9 bases at J, with 10 bases in the middle. Germline loops: CDR1 SNHLY, CDR2 FYNNEI. CDR3 length: 13 residues. The CDR3 region has the DNA TGTGCCAGCAGTGAAGAAATAGCATTTGAGCAGTTCTTC. Translation gives CASSEEIAFEQFF.

The chain combines TRBV20-1 with TRBJ2-2; 7 positions match TRBD2. The CDR3 runs 12 residues. J lost 5 bases, V lost 3 bases, and 0 bases had no gene match. From germline, CDR1 is DFQATT and CDR2 SNEGSKA (reference sequence). The CDR3 bases are TGCAGTGCTAGGCGGGAGACCGGGGAGCTGTTTTTT. Protein sequence: CSARRETGELFF.

This clone was counted only a few times. The chain combines TRBV12-3 or TRBV12-4 with TRBJ1-2; D might be TRBD1 (5 bases). The CDR3 is made up of 14 amino acids. The V and J ends lost 7 bases and 8 bases respectively, with 20 bases between them. CDR3 DNA sequence: TGTGCCAGCAAGCGGGTGGGGGGTAGGGAAGGCTACACCTTC. Translating it yields CASKRVGGREGYTF.

To note about this clone: The germline gene is not matched at one end of the junction; a read error may be the cause. The chain carries TRBV5-1 and TRBJ2-4; D unclear. The CDR3 is made up of 8 amino acids. CDR1 SGHRS and CDR2 YFSETQ come from the germline V gene. The CDR3: CASSLMSF. Written as DNA, the CDR3 is TGCGCCAGCAGCTTAATGTCCTTC.

This chain connects TRBV9 to TRBJ2-2; D might be TRBD2 (5 bases). CDR1 and CDR2 (germline): SGDLS, YYNGEE. V was pared by 0 bases and J by 5 bases, with 8 bases between. The CDR3 totals 14 residues. Here the CDR3 reads CASSVDGGTGELFF. CDR3 DNA: TGTGCCAGCAGCGTAGATGGAGGAACCGGGGAGCTGTTTTTT.

The sample holds a few counts of this clone. Other nucleotide sequences from this sample produce the same CDR3. This chain links TRBV10-2 with TRBJ2-1, with TRBD2 as a possible D gene (6 bases). Germline assignment: CDR1 WSHSY and CDR2 SAAADI. V was clipped by 7 bases and J by 4 bases, with 14 bases between them. CDR3 length: 14 amino acids. The CDR3 spells CASKIGLAYNEQFF. The CDR3 region has the DNA TGCGCCAGCAAAATAGGGCTAGCGTACAATGAGCAGTTCTTC.

Notes on this clone: An end of the junction does not agree with germline; a read error may underlie this. V usage is TRBV20-1 and J usage is TRBJ2-3, with D hard to call. This CDR3 has 12 residues. Germline lookup yields CDR1 DFQATT and CDR2 SNEGSKA (reference sequence). The CDR3 sequence is CSAPLWADTQYF. The CDR3 nucleotides read TGCAGTGCTCCCCTATGGGCAGACACGCAGTATTTT.

This clone came up a few times. The rearrangement uses TRBV7-2 and TRBJ2-7; weak D call: TRBD2 (6 bases). V lost 5 bases to trimming and J lost 2 bases, with 13 bases between them. From germline, CDR1 is SGHTA and CDR2 FQGNSA. CDR3 length equals 14 residues. The CDR3 DNA reads as TGTGCCAGCAGCCAATTAGCGGCAACCTACGAGCAGTACTTC. It specifies CASSQLAATYEQYF. Complete variable domain (other parts from reference TRBV7-2 and TRBJ2-7): GAGVSQSPSNKVTEKGKDVELRCDPISGHTALYWYRQSLGQGLEFLIYFQGNSAPDKSGLPSDRFSAERTGGSVSTLTIQRTQQEDSAVYLCASSQLAATYEQYFGPGTRLTVT.

The chain recombines TRBV20-1 with TRBJ1-1; 10 bases agree with TRBD1. The CDR3 spans 18 residues. Germline lookup yields CDR1 DFQATT and CDR2 SNEGSKA (reference sequence). Trimming cost V 4 bases and J 0 bases; bases outside gene matches: 14. The CDR3 nucleotides are TGCAGTGCTATATCCGGGACAGGGGTATCATTACTGAACACTGAAGCTTTCTTT. Translating it yields CSAISGTGVSLLNTEAFF.

This clone was detected only a few times. The rearrangement joins TRBV28 to TRBJ2-7, with D tentatively TRBD2 (6 bases). Trimming stripped 5 bases from V and 3 bases from J, with 29 bases between. The CDR3 length is 19 residues. Germline loops: CDR1 MDHEN, CDR2 SYDVKM. CDR3 protein: CASSPEGPSGGQGVYEQYF. DNA for the CDR3: TGTGCCAGCAGTCCCGAAGGTCCAAGCGGAGGGCAGGGCGTCTACGAGCAGTACTTC.